These 23 T cell receptor beta chains came from one sample sequenced in a study of blood T cells in healthy people across ages. Combining a sample-barcoded 5' primer with a J-beta primer mix, a second PCR ran for roughly 7 to 12 cycles. MiXCR, applied by TCRdb to the 5' RACE reads, yields one record per CDR3 protein. The table has around 870,000 distinct CDR3 sequences, 25% to 30% seen once. The specimen was blood. The origin of the receptors is an elderly woman in good health.

The V gene is TRBV11-3, the J gene TRBJ2-1, with D perhaps matching TRBD2 (6 bases). The CDR3 totals 14 residues. Trimming shortened V by 5 bases and J by 9 bases, and 17 bases separated the two germline ends. Germline values: CDR1 SGHNT, CDR2 YENEEA. The CDR3 region has the DNA TGTGCCAGCAGCCTCCAGGGAACTAGCTTTGAGCAGTTCTTC. Protein sequence: CASSLQGTSFEQFF.

A few counts support this clonotype. DNA for the CDR3: TGTGCCAGCAGCCAGGGAACTAATGAAAAACTGTTTTTT. Residues: CASSQGTNEKLFF. The chain is built from TRBV12-3 or TRBV12-4 and TRBJ1-4; weak D call: TRBD1 (5 bases). The CDR3 runs 13 residues. The V end was cut by 6 bases, the J end by 1 base, with 6 bases between.

This clonotype was recorded many times. V gene TRBV20-1 combines with J gene TRBJ2-3; 9 bases match TRBD1. The CDR3 length is 12 residues. V trimming: 6 bases; J trimming: 4 bases; junction bases outside the gene matches: 2. In germline, CDR1 is DFQATT, CDR2 SNEGSKA (reference sequence). CDR3 nucleotides: TGCAGTGCGGACAGGGGTCCAGATACGCAGTATTTT. Amino acid sequence: CSADRGPDTQYF.

This clonotype occurred many times. J is TRBJ2-7 and V is TRBV3-1; the match to TRBD2 covers 7 bases. After removal of 4 bases from V and 0 bases from J, the junction contained 12 bases not matched to a gene. CDR1 and CDR2 from the germline V gene are LGHDT and YNNKEL (reference sequence). The CDR3 has 17 amino acids. CDR3 in DNA: TGTGCCAGCAGCCCACGAAACGTCGGGGGGACCTCCTACGAGCAGTACTTC. This sequence encodes CASSPRNVGGTSYEQYF.

This clonotype was observed at least ten times. CDR3 coding DNA: TGTGCCAGCAAAAGGGACAGGGGTCCGTCCATCTATGGCTACACCTTC. This translates into CASKRDRGPSIYGYTF. The chain recombines TRBV2 with TRBJ1-2; 10 bases match TRBD1. This CDR3 spans 16 amino acids. The V gene end was trimmed by 7 bases and the J gene end by 4 bases; junction bases not matched to a gene: 12. Germline CDR1 SNHLY, CDR2 FYNNEI.

This clonotype was seen repeatedly, ten times or more. The V and J genes are TRBV10-3 and TRBJ2-1, with 11 bases that match TRBD2. Germline trimming cut 0 bases from V and 6 bases from J; bases unmatched to any gene: 1. The length of the CDR3 is 15 residues. Germline V gene lookup returns CDR1 ENHRY and CDR2 SYGVKD. In nucleotides, the CDR3 is TGTGCCATCAGTGAGTCGGGACTAGCGGTCAATGAGCAGTTCTTC. Protein sequence: CAISESGLAVNEQFF.

This clonotype was observed once. A much larger clone differs by one base, so this may be a read error. The chain links TRBV12-3 or TRBV12-4 to TRBJ1-4, with 10 positions matching TRBD1. CDR3 size: 15 residues. The CDR3 nucleotides read TGTGTCAGCAGCCCCGGACAGGGGGGGGATGAAAAACTGTTTTTT. This encodes CVSSPGQGGDEKLFF.

This clonotype has just a few counts. This could be a read error, since a much larger clone is one nucleotide away. This sequence joins TRBV5-1 and TRBJ2-1; D gene unclear. The better agreement between TRBJ2-7 and the DNA end casts doubt on the J call. This CDR3 region has 14 residues. Germline CDR1 reads SGHRS; CDR2 reads YFSETQ. Written as DNA, the CDR3 is TGCGCCAGCACCACGTATGGTACCTACAATGAGCAGTACTTC. Encoded protein: CASTTYGTYNEQYF.

In this sample, this clonotype turned up once. A junction boundary mismatches the germline segment, possibly from a read error. The rearrangement joins TRBV12-3 or TRBV12-4 to TRBJ2-3; tentatively, D is TRBD2 (7 bases). This CDR3 is 18 amino acids long. CDR3 in amino acids: CASSLALGGGDSADAQYF. As DNA, the CDR3 is TGTGCCAGCAGTTTAGCGCTTGGGGGGGGCGATAGCGCAGATGCGCAGTATTTT.

This clonotype has at least ten counts. The genes are TRBV20-1 and TRBJ2-1, with 9 positions matching TRBD1. The CDR3 loop spans 14 amino acids. The trim removed 3 bases at V and 8 bases at J, leaving 8 bases unmatched. Germline CDR1 reads DFQATT; CDR2 reads SNEGSKA (reference sequence). The CDR3 sequence: CSASEQGAGDEQFF. CDR3 sequence (DNA): TGCAGTGCTAGTGAACAGGGGGCGGGTGATGAGCAGTTCTTC.

The chain combines TRBV7-8 with TRBJ2-2; 7 positions match TRBD1. V lost 1 base, J lost 5 bases, and 10 bases stayed unmatched. The CDR3 spans 17 residues. The germline CDR1 and CDR2 sequences are SGHVS and FQNEAQ. This chain's CDR3 is CASSLERTDRKTGELFF. In nucleotides, the CDR3 is TGTGCCAGCAGCTTAGAAAGGACGGACAGGAAAACCGGGGAGCTGTTTTTT.

Comments on this clonotype: This may arise from a read error, as a much more abundant clone is one base away. The chain carries TRBV12-3 or TRBV12-4 and TRBJ2-4; a weak D match, TRBD2 (7 bases). Trimming took 7 bases from V and 3 from J, leaving 19 bases between them. CDR3 length: 16 residues. The CDR3 spells CASKGGANLVKNIQYF. Written as DNA, the CDR3 is TGTGCCAGCAAAGGGGGGGCAAATCTAGTCAAAAACATTCAGTACTTC.

This clonotype has more than one count but fewer than ten. The chain employs TRBV5-1 and TRBJ2-1; 13 bases are a match to TRBD2. The V gene's germline CDR1 is SGHRS and CDR2 YFSETQ. The CDR3 consists of 16 residues. With 0 bases clipped from V and 8 bases from J, the junction kept 5 bases outside the gene matches. The CDR3 sequence is CASSLVGTSGVDEQFF. The CDR3 bases are TGCGCCAGCAGCTTGGTCGGGACTAGCGGGGTCGATGAGCAGTTCTTC. Together with reference TRBV5-1 and TRBJ2-1, the CDR3 gives the full variable domain: KAGVTQTPRYLIKTRGQQVTLSCSPISGHRSVSWYQQTPGQGLQFLFEYFSETQRNKGNFPGRFSGRQFSNSRSEMNVSTLELGDSALYLCASSLVGTSGVDEQFFGPGTRLTVL.

This clonotype showed up many times. This chain links TRBV20-1 with TRBJ2-1; unclear D gene. The CDR3 totals 12 residues. The germline V and J ends were trimmed by 1 base and 9 bases, with 10 bases remaining between them. Germline V gene sequence: CDR1 DFQATT, CDR2 SNEGSKA (reference sequence). CDR3 residues: CSARAVWFEQFF. The CDR3 nucleotides read TGCAGTGCTAGAGCGGTATGGTTTGAGCAGTTCTTC.

This clonotype was detected ten times or more. The chain employs TRBV5-1 and TRBJ2-3; 12 positions agree with TRBD2. Germline V gives CDR1 SGHRS, CDR2 YFSETQ. The CDR3 is 15 amino acids. The V and J ends lost 6 bases and 2 bases, in that order; junction bases with no gene match: 4. The CDR3 DNA follows: TGCGCCAGCACCGGACTAGCGGGGAACACAGATACGCAGTATTTT. Translating it yields CASTGLAGNTDTQYF.

This clonotype was seen a handful of times. This chain links TRBV7-2 with TRBJ2-1; a possible D gene is TRBD1 (7 bases). Germline CDR1 is SGHTA and CDR2 is FQGNSA. There are 11 residues in the CDR3. V lost 1 base, J lost 15 bases, and 10 bases lay in between. CDR3 residues: CASSLGQGGFF. The CDR3 DNA reads as TGTGCCAGCAGCTTAGGACAGGGAGGGTTCTTC.

The chain joins TRBV27 to TRBJ1-4; no clear D gene. Trimming took off 5 bases at V and 11 bases at J, with 15 bases between the two ends. The CDR3 length is 13 residues. Looked up from germline, CDR1 is MNHEY and CDR2 is SMNVEV (reference sequence). The DNA for the CDR3 is TGTGCCAGCAGTCCTCACCCCCCTGAGAAACTGTTTTTT. Amino acid sequence: CASSPHPPEKLFF.

The chain employs TRBV20-1 and TRBJ1-2; D unresolved. CDR1 is DFQATT, CDR2 SNEGSKA, per germline (reference sequence). The CDR3 loop spans 14 amino acids. Between the trimmed V and J ends, which lost 3 bases and 1 base, there was a span of 12 bases. The CDR3 here is CSARIRGSNYGYTF. For the CDR3, the DNA is TGCAGTGCTAGGATCCGAGGAAGTAACTATGGCTACACCTTC.

This clonotype was seen more than once but under ten times. The CDR3 loop is CASSLIGSPGGEQFF. The CDR3 DNA is TGTGCCAGCAGCTTAATAGGGTCGCCGGGCGGTGAGCAGTTCTTC. The chain carries TRBV11-2 and TRBJ2-1; D is unclear. This CDR3 spans 15 amino acids. Germline V gene lookup returns CDR1 SGHAT and CDR2 FQNNGV. Trimming cost V 2 bases and J 9 bases, with 17 bases left between them.

The chain combines TRBV11-2 with TRBJ1-2; D is undetermined. The CDR3 totals 15 residues. Trimming left V 3 bases short and J 2 bases short, with 13 bases between. Germline CDR1 and CDR2: SGHAT and FQNNGV. CDR3 in DNA: TGTGCCAGCAGCTTTGATAGGGCAGAGAACTATGGCTACACCTTC. This gives the protein CASSFDRAENYGYTF. Full variable domain (missing parts from reference TRBV11-2 and TRBJ1-2): EAGVAQSPRYKIIEKRQSVAFWCNPISGHATLYWYQQILGQGPKLLIQFQNNGVVDDSQLPKDRFSAERLKGVDSTLKIQPAKLEDSAVYLCASSFDRAENYGYTFGSGTRLTVV.

Many counts were recorded for this clonotype. The chain carries TRBV7-2 and TRBJ2-5; no definite D call. V was cut by 5 bases and J by 2 bases, with 12 bases left in between. The CDR3 runs 14 residues. Germline CDR1 reads SGHTA; CDR2 reads FQGNSA. The CDR3 region is CASSLTPVQETQYF. CDR3 bases: TGTGCCAGCAGCCTTACGCCCGTTCAAGAGACCCAGTACTTC.

This clonotype was found many times. This rearrangement joins TRBV11-2 to TRBJ2-1; the D is unclear. Germline CDR1 is SGHAT and CDR2 is FQNNGV. V shed 3 bases and J shed 12 bases, with 12 bases lying between them. The CDR3 runs to 12 residues. In DNA form, the CDR3 reads TGTGCCAGCAGCTTTCAACGATCCGGGCAGTTCTTC. Residues: CASSFQRSGQFF.

Comments on this clonotype: At one end the junction does not follow the germline gene, possibly because of a read error. The chain links TRBV16 to TRBJ2-5; the match to TRBD2 covers 7 bases. The J call may be wrong; the DNA end is better matched by TRBJ2-7. CDR1 and CDR2 from the germline V gene are KGHSY and FQNENV. The CDR3 runs to 14 residues. The CDR3 DNA sequence: TGTACCAGCAGCGCTTCGGGGACTATATACGAGCAGTACTTC. Translating it yields CTSSASGTIYEQYF.